This T cell receptor beta chain is drawn from a study of shared clonotypes between healthy human individuals. For the study at large: The study used three CD4 naive, three CD4 memory, two CD8 naive and one CD8 memory plate per donor. Study-level results: In general, naive subsets displayed greater estimated richness than memory subsets did. Genetic and exposure-history diversity was limited by the few donors.

Sequenced by immunoSEQ multiplex PCR; TCRdb stores in-frame clones only, minus some. The sample yields 1.5 million to 1.9 million clones, roughly 98% seen once. Donors were healthy HIV-negative adults without recently reported acute infections or vaccinations. In germline, CDR1 is SGHAT, CDR2 FQNNGV. The V and J ends lost 10 bases and 0 bases, in that order; junction bases with no gene match: 12. This CDR3 region has 16 residues. Regarding this clone: Its antigen remains unidentified.

This chain joins TRBV11-2 and TRBJ2-3, with 8 bases lining up with TRBD1. The sequence derives from a man aged 30 to 39 in good health. The sequenced sample was naive CD4+ T cells sorted from blood. As for subset: CD45RA+ positively selected. The CDR3 DNA sequence: TGTGCCACCCGAAAAACCACAGGGGGAAGCACAGATACGCAGTATTTT. Encoded protein: CATRKTTGGSTDTQYF.